The text below deals with one T cell receptor beta chain. As yet, its antigen is unknown. Within the sample, other DNA sequences also encode this same CDR3. V lost 5 bases and J lost 0, with 3 bases in between. Germline lookup yields CDR1 SGHRS and CDR2 YFSETQ. The CDR3 consists of 11 residues. This sample is drawn from a study of shared clonotypes between healthy human individuals. At the level of the study: Three CD4 naive, three CD4 memory, two CD8 naive and one CD8 memory plate were used per donor. Broader study findings: Estimated richness values were generally larger in naive subsets than in memory subsets.

Cells designated naive CD8 were CD45RO-negative and were positively selected for CCR7, with terminally differentiated effector memory CD45RA+ cells excluded. Within Nashville, Tennessee resided all donors, each a Caucasian adult. Generated by immunoSEQ multiplex PCR, the TCRdb table keeps only in-frame clones and is missing some. This table has a few million clones, about 93% appearing once. The receptor's source is a man in his late teens or twenties in good health. Some clones in this sample may be carry-over from other donors' samples. The sample comprised naive CD8+ T cells from PBMCs. The chain is built from TRBV5-1 and TRBJ2-7; no reliable D call. The CDR3 DNA follows: TGCGCCAGCAGAACCTCCTACGAGCAGTACTTC. Translating it yields CASRTSYEQYF.